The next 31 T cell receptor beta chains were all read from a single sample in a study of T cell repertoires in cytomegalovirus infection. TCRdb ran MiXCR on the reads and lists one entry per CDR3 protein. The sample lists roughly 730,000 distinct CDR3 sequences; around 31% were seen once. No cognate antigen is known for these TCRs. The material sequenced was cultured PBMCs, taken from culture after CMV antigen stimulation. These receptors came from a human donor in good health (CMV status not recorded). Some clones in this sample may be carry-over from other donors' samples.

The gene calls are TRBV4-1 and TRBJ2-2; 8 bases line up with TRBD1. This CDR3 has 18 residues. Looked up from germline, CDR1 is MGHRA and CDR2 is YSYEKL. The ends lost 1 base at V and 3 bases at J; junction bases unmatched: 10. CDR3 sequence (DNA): TGCGCCAGCAGCCAAGTGAGGTCAGGGGGCAGGTACACCGGGGAGCTGTTTTTT. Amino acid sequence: CASSQVRSGGRYTGELFF.

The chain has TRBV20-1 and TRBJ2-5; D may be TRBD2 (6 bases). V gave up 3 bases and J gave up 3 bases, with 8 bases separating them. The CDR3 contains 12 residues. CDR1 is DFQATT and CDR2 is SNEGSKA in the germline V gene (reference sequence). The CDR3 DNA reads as TGCAGTGCTAGGGGGGGTGAAGAGACCCAGTACTTC. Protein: CSARGGEETQYF.

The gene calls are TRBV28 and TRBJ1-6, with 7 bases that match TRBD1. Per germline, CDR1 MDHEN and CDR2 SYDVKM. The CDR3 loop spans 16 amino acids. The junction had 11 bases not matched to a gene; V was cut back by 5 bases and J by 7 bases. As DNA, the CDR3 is TGTGCCAGCAGTCCCTCGGACAGGATGTACAATTCACCCCTCCACTTT. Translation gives CASSPSDRMYNSPLHF.

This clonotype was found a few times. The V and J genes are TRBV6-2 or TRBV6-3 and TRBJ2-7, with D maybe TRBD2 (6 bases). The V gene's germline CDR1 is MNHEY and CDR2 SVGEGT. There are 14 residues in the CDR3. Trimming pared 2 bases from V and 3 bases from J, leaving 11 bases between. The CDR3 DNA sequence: TGTGCCAGCAGTTACATTGGGGGAGGCTACGAGCAGTACTTC. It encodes CASSYIGGGYEQYF.

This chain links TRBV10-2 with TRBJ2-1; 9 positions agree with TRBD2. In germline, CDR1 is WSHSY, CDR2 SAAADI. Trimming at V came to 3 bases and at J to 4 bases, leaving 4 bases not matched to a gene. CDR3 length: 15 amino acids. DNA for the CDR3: TGCGCCAGCAGTGATGGCGGGAGGGGGTACAATGAGCAGTTCTTC. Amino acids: CASSDGGRGYNEQFF.

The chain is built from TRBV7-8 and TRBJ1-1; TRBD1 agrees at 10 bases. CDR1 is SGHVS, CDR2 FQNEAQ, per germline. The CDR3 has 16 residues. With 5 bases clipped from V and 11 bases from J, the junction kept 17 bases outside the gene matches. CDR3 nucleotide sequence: TGTGCCAGCAGCCTAAGACAGGGGGCTCCCTTAAGCGCGGCTTTCTTT. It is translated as CASSLRQGAPLSAAFF.

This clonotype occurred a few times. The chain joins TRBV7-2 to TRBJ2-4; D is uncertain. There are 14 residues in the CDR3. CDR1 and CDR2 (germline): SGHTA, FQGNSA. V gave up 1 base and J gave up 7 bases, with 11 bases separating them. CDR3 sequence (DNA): TGTGCCAGCAGCTTAGAGGCCCCGCGGAACATTCAGTACTTC. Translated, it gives CASSLEAPRNIQYF.

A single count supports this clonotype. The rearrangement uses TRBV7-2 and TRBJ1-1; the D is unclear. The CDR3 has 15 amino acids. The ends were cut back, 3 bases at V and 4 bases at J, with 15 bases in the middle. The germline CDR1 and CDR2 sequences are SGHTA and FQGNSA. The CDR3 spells CASSFRHGSGTEAFF. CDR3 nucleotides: TGTGCCAGCAGCTTCCGCCACGGGTCGGGCACTGAAGCTTTCTTT. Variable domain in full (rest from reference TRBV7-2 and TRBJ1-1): GAGVSQSPSNKVTEKGKDVELRCDPISGHTALYWYRQSLGQGLEFLIYFQGNSAPDKSGLPSDRFSAERTGGSVSTLTIQRTQQEDSAVYLCASSFRHGSGTEAFFGQGTRLTVV.

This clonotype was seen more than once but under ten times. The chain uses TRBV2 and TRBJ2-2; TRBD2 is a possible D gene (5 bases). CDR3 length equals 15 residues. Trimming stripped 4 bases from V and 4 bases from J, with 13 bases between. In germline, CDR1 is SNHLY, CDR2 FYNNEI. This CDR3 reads CASSGGGSGTGELFF. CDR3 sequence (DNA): TGTGCCAGCAGTGGAGGAGGTAGTGGCACCGGGGAGCTGTTTTTT.

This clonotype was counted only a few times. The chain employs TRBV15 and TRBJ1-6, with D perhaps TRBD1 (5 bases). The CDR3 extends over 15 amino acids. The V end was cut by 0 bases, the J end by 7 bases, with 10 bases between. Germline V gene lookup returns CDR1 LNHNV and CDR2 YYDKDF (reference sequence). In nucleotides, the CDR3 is TGTGCCACCAGCAGAGAGGCCGGGGGAAATTCACCCCTCCACTTT. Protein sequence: CATSREAGGNSPLHF.

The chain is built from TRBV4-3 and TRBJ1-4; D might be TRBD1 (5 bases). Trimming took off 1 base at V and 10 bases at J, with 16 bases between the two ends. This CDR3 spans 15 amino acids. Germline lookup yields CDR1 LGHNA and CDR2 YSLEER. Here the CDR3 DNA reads TGCGCCAGCAGCCAAGTAATACAGGTGGATGGAAAACTGTTTTTT. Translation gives CASSQVIQVDGKLFF.

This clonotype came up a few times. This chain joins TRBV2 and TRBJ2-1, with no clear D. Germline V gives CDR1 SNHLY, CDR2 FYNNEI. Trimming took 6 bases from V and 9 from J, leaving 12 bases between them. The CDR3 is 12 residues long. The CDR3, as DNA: TGTGCCAGCAGCCCAGAGAGTACTGAGCAGTTCTTC. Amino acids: CASSPESTEQFF.

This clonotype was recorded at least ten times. This chain's CDR3 is CASSSPPRGATTDTQYF. Here the CDR3 DNA reads TGTGCCAGCAGCTCTCCGCCGAGGGGGGCCACCACAGATACGCAGTATTTT. The gene calls are TRBV7-6 and TRBJ2-3; D may be TRBD1 or TRBD2 (6 bases each). The ends were cut back, 4 bases at V and 2 bases at J, with 19 bases in the middle. Germline CDR1 is SGHVS and CDR2 is FNYEAQ. CDR3 length equals 17 residues. The full variable domain, rest sourced from reference TRBV7-6 and TRBJ2-3, is GAGVSQSPRYKVTKRGQDVALRCDPISGHVSLYWYRQALGQGPEFLTYFNYEAQQDKSGLPNDRFSAERPEGSISTLTIQRTEQRDSAMYRCASSSPPRGATTDTQYFGPGTRLTVL.

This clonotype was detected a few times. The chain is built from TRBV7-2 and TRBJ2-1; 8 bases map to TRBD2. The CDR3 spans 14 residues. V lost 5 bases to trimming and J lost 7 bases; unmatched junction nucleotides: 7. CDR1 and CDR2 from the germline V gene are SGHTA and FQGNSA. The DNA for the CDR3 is TGTGCCAGCAGCCTTACCGGGACTAGAAATGAGCAGTTCTTC. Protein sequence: CASSLTGTRNEQFF.

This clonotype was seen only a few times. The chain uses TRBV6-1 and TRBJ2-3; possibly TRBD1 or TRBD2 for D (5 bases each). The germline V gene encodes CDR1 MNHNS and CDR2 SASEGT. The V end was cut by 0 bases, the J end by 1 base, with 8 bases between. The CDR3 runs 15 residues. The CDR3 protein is CASSEAGDRTDTQYF. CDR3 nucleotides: TGTGCCAGCAGTGAAGCGGGGGACCGCACAGATACGCAGTATTTT.

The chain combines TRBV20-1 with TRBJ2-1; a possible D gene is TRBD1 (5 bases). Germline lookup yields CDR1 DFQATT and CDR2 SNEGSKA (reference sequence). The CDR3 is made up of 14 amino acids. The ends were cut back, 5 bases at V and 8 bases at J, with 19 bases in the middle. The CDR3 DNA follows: TGCAGTGCTCAGCTGTCGTGGGGCCCCGATGAGCAGTTCTTC. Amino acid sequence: CSAQLSWGPDEQFF.

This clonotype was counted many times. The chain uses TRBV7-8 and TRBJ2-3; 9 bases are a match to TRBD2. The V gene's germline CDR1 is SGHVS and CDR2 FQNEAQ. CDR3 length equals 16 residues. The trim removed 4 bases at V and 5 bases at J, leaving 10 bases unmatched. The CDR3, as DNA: TGTGCCAGCAGCTCCCGCGGCGGGGGGGCCGGAGATACGCAGTATTTT. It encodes CASSSRGGGAGDTQYF.

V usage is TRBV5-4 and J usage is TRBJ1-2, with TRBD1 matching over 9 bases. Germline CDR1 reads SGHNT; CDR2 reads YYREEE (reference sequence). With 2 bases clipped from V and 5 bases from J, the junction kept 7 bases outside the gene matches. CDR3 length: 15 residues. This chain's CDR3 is CASSFGTGHGYGYTF. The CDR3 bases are TGTGCCAGCAGCTTCGGGACAGGGCATGGGTATGGCTACACCTTC. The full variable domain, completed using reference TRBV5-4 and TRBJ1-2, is ETGVTQSPTHLIKTRGQQVTLRCSSQSGHNTVSWYQQALGQGPQFIFQYYREEENGRGNFPPRFSGLQFPNYSSELNVNALELDDSALYLCASSFGTGHGYGYTFGSGTRLTVV.

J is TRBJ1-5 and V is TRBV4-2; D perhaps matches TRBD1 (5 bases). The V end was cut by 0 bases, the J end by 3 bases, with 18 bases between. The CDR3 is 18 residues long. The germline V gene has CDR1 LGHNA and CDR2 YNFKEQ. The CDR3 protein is CASSQDRQGERVNQPQHF. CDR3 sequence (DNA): TGTGCCAGCAGCCAAGATCGGCAGGGCGAACGGGTCAATCAGCCCCAGCATTTT.

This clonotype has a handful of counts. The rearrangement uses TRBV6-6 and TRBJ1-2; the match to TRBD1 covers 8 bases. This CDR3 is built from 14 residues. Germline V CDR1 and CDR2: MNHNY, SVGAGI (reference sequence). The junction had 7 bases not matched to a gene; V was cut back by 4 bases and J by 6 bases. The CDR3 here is CASSSSQGADGYTF. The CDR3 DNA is TGTGCCAGCAGTTCCTCTCAGGGGGCGGATGGCTACACCTTC.

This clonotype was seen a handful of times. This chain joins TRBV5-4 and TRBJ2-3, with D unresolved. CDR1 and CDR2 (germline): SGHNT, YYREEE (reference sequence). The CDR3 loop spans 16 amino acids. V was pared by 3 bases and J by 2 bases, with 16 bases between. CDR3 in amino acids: CASSSGQAQTTDTQYF. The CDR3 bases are TGTGCCAGCAGCTCGGGTCAGGCCCAGACCACAGATACGCAGTATTTT.

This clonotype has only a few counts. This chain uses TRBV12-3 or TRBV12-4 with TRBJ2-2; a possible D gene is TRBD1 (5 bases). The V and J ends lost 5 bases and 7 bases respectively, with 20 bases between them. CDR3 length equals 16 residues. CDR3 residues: CASSPHPDRDIGELFF. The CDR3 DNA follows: TGTGCCAGCAGTCCCCACCCCGACAGAGATATCGGGGAGCTGTTTTTT.

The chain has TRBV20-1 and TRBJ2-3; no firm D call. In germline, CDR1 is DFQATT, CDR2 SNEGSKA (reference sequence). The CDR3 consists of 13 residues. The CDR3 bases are TGCAGCCAGAAGCTTCCTAGCACAGATACGCAGTATTTT. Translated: CSQKLPSTDTQYF.

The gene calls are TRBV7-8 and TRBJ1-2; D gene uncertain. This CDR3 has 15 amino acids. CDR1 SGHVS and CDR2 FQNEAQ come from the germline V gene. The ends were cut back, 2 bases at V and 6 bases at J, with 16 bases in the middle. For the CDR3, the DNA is TGTGCCAGCAGCTTAATCCCCCTACATGGGGATGGCTACACCTTC. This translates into CASSLIPLHGDGYTF.

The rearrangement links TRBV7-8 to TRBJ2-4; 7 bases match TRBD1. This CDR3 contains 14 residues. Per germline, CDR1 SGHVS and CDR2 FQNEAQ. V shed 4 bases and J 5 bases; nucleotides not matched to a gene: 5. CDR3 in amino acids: CASSSPGTENIQYF. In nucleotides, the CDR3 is TGTGCCAGCAGCTCACCCGGGACAGAAAACATTCAGTACTTC.

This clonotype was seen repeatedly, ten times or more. The CDR3, as DNA: TGTGCCAGCAGCATCACTAGTACGGGACTAGTTTACAATGAGCAGTTCTTC. Amino acids: CASSITSTGLVYNEQFF. This sequence joins TRBV7-2 and TRBJ2-1; 8 nucleotides agree with TRBD2. CDR3 length: 17 amino acids. Looked up from germline, CDR1 is SGHTA and CDR2 is FQGNSA. With 5 bases clipped from V and 4 bases from J, the junction kept 13 bases outside the gene matches.

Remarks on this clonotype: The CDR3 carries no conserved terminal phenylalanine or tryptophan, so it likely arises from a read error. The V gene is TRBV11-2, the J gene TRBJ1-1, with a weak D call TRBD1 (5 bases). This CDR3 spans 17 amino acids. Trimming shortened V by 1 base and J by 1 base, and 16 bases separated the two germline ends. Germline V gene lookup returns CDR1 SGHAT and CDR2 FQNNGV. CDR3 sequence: CASSLGRQGGWNTEAFL. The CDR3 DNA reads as TGTGCCAGCAGCTTAGGTCGCCAGGGAGGTTGGAACACTGAAGCTTTCTTA.

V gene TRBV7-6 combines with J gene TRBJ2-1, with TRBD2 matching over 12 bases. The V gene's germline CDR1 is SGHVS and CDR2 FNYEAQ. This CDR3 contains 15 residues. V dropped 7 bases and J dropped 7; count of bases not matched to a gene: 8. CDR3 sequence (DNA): TGTGCCAGCATTCTAGCGGGAGGGCCCCAAAATGAGCAGTTCTTC. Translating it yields CASILAGGPQNEQFF. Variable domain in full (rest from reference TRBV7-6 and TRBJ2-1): GAGVSQSPRYKVTKRGQDVALRCDPISGHVSLYWYRQALGQGPEFLTYFNYEAQQDKSGLPNDRFSAERPEGSISTLTIQRTEQRDSAMYRCASILAGGPQNEQFFGPGTRLTVL.

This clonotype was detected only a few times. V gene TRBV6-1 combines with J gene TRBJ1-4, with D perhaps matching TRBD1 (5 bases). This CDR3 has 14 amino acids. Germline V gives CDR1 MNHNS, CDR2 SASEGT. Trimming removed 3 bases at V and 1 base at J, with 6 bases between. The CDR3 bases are TGTGCCAGCAGTGACAGGGTAACTAATGAAAAACTGTTTTTT. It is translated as CASSDRVTNEKLFF.

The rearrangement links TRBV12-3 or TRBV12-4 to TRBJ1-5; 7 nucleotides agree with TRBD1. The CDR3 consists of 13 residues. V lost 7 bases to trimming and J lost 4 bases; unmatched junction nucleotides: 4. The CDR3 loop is CASNRGANQPQHF. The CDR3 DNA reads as TGTGCCAGCAACAGGGGCGCAAATCAGCCCCAGCATTTT.

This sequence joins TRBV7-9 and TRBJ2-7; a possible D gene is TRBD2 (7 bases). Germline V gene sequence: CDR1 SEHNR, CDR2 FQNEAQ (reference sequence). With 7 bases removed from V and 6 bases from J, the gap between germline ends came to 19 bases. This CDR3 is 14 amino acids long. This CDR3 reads CASTQGGGIGEQYF. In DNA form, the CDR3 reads TGTGCCAGCACCCAAGGGGGAGGGATCGGCGAGCAGTACTTC.